The clone carrying this T cell receptor (beta chain) was observed a single time. Its specificity is not known. Trimming removed 4 bases from V and 13 bases from J, with 19 bases in between. This CDR3 spans 13 amino acids. Germline V gene lookup returns CDR1 SGHVS and CDR2 FNYEAQ. The data were taken from a study of T cell repertoires in cytomegalovirus infection. At the level of the study: Shared public TCR beta signatures pointed to both CMV infection and a matching HLA type. Study-level points and caveats: What dominated the ex vivo response were HLA-C-restricted CMV-specific TCR beta clonotypes. Carriers of CMV plus the relevant HLA were identified by cumulative public TCR beta family frequency.

TCRdb used MiXCR to reprocess the reads, holding one entry per CDR3 protein. The sample carries some 560,000 distinct CDR3 sequences, about 40% recorded once. This chain uses TRBV7-6 with TRBJ1-2, with D perhaps TRBD1 (5 bases). The sample in question was cultured PBMCs, obtained from culture after CMV antigen stimulation. The TCR was taken from a human donor in good health (CMV status not recorded). Some clones in this sample may be carry-over from other donors' samples. CDR3 nucleotides: TGTGCCAGCAGCTACCACTCGCGGGGGGAGGCCACCTTC. It yields the protein CASSYHSRGEATF.